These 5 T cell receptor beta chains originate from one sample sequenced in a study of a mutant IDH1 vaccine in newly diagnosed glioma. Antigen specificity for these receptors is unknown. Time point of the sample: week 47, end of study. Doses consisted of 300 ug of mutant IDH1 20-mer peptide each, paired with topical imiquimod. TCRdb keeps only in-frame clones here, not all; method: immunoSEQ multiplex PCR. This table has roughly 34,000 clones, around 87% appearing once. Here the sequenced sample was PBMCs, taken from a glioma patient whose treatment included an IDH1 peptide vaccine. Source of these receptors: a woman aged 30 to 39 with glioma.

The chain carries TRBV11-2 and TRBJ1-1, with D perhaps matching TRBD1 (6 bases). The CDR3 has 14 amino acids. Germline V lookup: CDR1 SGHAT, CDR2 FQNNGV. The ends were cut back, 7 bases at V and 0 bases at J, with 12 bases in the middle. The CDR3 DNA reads TGTGCCAGCACCACAGGGTTCATGAACACTGAAGCTTTCTTT. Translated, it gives CASTTGFMNTEAFF.

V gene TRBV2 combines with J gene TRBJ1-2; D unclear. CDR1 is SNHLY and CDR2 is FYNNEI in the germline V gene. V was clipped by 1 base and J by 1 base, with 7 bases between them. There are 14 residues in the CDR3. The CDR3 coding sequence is TGTGCCAGCAGTGAAGTCATAGGTAACTATGGCTACACCTTC. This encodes CASSEVIGNYGYTF.

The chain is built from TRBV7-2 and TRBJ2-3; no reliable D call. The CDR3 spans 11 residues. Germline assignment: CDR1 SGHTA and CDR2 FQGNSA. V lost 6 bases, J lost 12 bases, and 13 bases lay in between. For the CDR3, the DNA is TGTGCCAGCAGAGACAAATACCATCAGTATTTT. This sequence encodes CASRDKYHQYF. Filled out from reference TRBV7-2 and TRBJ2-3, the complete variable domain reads GAGVSQSPSNKVTEKGKDVELRCDPISGHTALYWYRQSLGQGLEFLIYFQGNSAPDKSGLPSDRFSAERTGGSVSTLTIQRTQQEDSAVYLCASRDKYHQYFGPGTRLTVL.

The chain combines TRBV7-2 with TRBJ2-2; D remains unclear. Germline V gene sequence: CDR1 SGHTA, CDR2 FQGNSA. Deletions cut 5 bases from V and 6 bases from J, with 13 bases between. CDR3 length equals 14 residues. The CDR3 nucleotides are TGTGCCAGCAGCCTCTCCCCCTTCGCCGGGGAGCTGTTTTTT. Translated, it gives CASSLSPFAGELFF.

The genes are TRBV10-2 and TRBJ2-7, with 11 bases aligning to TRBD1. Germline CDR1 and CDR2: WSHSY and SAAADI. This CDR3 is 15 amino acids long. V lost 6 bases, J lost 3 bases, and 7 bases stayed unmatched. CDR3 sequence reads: CASRTPGTGGYEQYF. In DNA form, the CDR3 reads TGCGCCAGCAGGACGCCGGGGACAGGGGGCTACGAGCAGTACTTC.